Listed here are 8 T cell receptor beta chains from one sample, sequenced in a study of cytomegalovirus exposure and HLA in healthy donors. The PCR had 60 Vbeta and 13 Jbeta primers. Assay: immunoSEQ multiplex PCR; the TCRdb copy retains only in-frame clones and omits some. The table records some 210,000 clones, 60% to 80% of them present only once. The sample taken for sequencing was PBMCs. These receptors were collected from a male donor in good health and CMV-seronegative.

The gene calls are TRBV19 and TRBJ2-5; D not certain. CDR3 length equals 13 residues. Trimming removed 1 base at V and 2 bases at J, with 5 bases between. CDR1 and CDR2 from the germline V gene are LNHDA and SQIVND (reference sequence). Here the CDR3 DNA reads TGTGCCAGTAGTATAGGGCCTCAAGAGACCCAGTACTTC. Translating it yields CASSIGPQETQYF. The whole variable domain, filled in from reference TRBV19 and TRBJ2-5, reads DGGITQSPKYLFRKEGQNVTLSCEQNLNHDAMYWYRQDPGQGLRLIYYSQIVNDFQKGDIAEGYSVSREKKESFPLTVTSAQKNPTAFYLCASSIGPQETQYFGPGTRLLVL.

Turning to this clone: Its ends do not fully match the called genes, so a read error is possible. The V call is TRBV19, the J call TRBJ1-5; D is unclear. CDR1 LNHDA and CDR2 SQIVND come from the germline V gene (reference sequence). The CDR3 spans 15 residues. CDR3 DNA sequence: TGTGCCAGTAGTATAGGTGGCAGAACTAATCGGCCCCAGCATTTT. This translates into CASSIGGRTNRPQHF.

A few counts support this clone. CDR3 sequence: CASSLDQSYEQYF. As DNA, the CDR3 is TGTGCCAGCAGCTTGGATCAGTCCTACGAGCAGTACTTC. This chain joins TRBV5-4 and TRBJ2-7; D remains unclear. This CDR3 has 13 residues. Germline CDR1 and CDR2: SGHNT and YYREEE (reference sequence). V gave up 0 bases and J gave up 1 base, with 5 bases separating them. The variable domain in full, completed from reference TRBV5-4 and TRBJ2-7, reads ETGVTQSPTHLIKTRGQQVTLRCSSQSGHNTVSWYQQALGQGPQFIFQYYREEENGRGNFPPRFSGLQFPNYSSELNVNALELDDSALYLCASSLDQSYEQYFGPGTRLTVT.

The CDR3 reads CASSLTGTANSPLHF. CDR3 nucleotides: TGTGCCAGCAGCTTGACAGGAACGGCAAATTCACCCCTCCACTTT. The chain joins TRBV7-8 to TRBJ1-6, with D possibly matching TRBD1 (6 bases). V lost 3 bases to trimming and J lost 7 bases, with 13 bases between them. The length of the CDR3 is 15 residues. The V gene's germline CDR1 is SGHVS and CDR2 FQNEAQ.

This clone was observed once. V usage is TRBV15 and J usage is TRBJ2-5; TRBD2 matches at 11 bases. V lost 0 bases to trimming and J lost 5 bases; unmatched junction nucleotides: 11. The CDR3 sequence is 18 residues long. CDR1 is LNHNV, CDR2 YYDKDF, per germline (reference sequence). The CDR3 here is CATSRDLTSGSRWETQYF. CDR3 nucleotide sequence: TGTGCCACCAGCAGAGATTTAACTAGCGGGAGTAGGTGGGAGACCCAGTACTTC.

The V call is TRBV7-2, the J call TRBJ2-7; D is perhaps TRBD2 (6 bases). Germline CDR1 reads SGHTA; CDR2 reads FQGNSA. The CDR3 totals 14 residues. Trimming pared 3 bases from V and 2 bases from J, leaving 11 bases between. In DNA form, the CDR3 reads TGTGCCAGCAGCTTCCCGGGACTTCCCTACGAGCAGTACTTC. Its protein is CASSFPGLPYEQYF.

As concerns this clone: The same CDR3 arises from other DNA sequences in this sample as well. The gene calls are TRBV5-7 and TRBJ2-1, with D perhaps TRBD2 (6 bases). TRBV5-7 is annotated as an ORF whose role is uncertain. This CDR3 spans 15 amino acids. The ends were cut back, 0 bases at V and 5 bases at J, with 12 bases in the middle. The DNA of the CDR3 is TGTGCCAGCAGCTTGGATCTAGCGCTGAACAATGAGCAGTTCTTC. Translation gives CASSLDLALNNEQFF.

The chain uses TRBV15 and TRBJ1-6, with 9 bases that match TRBD1. There are 15 residues in the CDR3. CDR1 and CDR2 (germline): LNHNV, YYDKDF (reference sequence). V lost 3 bases and J lost 9; bases outside the gene matches: 6. The CDR3 region has the DNA TGTGCCACCAGCAGGGAACGACAGGGGGGTTCACCCCTCCACTTT. Residues: CATSRERQGGSPLHF.